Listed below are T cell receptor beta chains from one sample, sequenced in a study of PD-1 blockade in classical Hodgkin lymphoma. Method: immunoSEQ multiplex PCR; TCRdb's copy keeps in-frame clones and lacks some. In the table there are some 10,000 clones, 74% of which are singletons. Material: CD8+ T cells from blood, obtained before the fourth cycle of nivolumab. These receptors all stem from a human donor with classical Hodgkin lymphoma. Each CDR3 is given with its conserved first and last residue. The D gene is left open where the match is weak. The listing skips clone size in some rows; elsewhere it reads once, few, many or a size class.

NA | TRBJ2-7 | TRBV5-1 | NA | TGCGCCAGCAGCCCTGTTGGGCCCTACGAGCAGTACTTC | CASSPVGPYEQYF
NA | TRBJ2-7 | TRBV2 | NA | TGTGCCAGCAGAAGAGACAGCTACGAGCAGTACTTC | CASRRDSYEQYF
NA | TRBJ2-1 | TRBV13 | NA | TGTGCCAGCAGCCCCCTCAGGGAGGTCTACAATGAGCAGTTCTTC | CASSPLREVYNEQFF
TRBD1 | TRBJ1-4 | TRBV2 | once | TGTGCCAGCAGTCCTCGGACAGGGCTGGTTGAAAAACTGTTTTTT | CASSPRTGLVEKLFF
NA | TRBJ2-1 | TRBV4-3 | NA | TGCGCCAGCAGCCAAGCGTTGCTAGCGCATACCTACAATGAGCAGTTCTTC | CASSQALLAHTYNEQFF
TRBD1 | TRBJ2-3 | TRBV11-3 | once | TGTGCCAGCAGCCCAGGACAGGGGGCAAGGGGAGGTACGGCCGATACGCAGTATTTT | CASSPGQGARGGTADTQYF
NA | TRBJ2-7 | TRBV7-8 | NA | TGTGCCAGCAGCTTAGGGGGGTCGGAGCAGTACTTC | CASSLGGSEQYF
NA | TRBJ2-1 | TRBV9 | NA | TGTGCCAGCAGCGTAGTAGCTAATGAGCAGTTCTTC | CASSVVANEQFF
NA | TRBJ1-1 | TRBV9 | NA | TGTGCCAGCAGCGTAGAAGGGAACACTGAAGCTTTCTTT | CASSVEGNTEAFF
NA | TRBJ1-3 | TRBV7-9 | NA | TGTGCCAGCAGGTCCTTGGGGGAGGCTGGAAACACCATATATTTT | CASRSLGEAGNTIYF
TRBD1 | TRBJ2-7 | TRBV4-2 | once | TGTGCCAGCAGACAGGACAGGACCCTTGCCTACGAGCAGTACTTC | CASRQDRTLAYEQYF
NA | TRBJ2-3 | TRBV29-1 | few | TGCAGCGTTCTCGCGGCTGGGGATACGCAGTATTTT | CSVLAAGDTQYF
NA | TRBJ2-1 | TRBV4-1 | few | TGCGCCAGCAGCCGAACACAAAGCTCCTACAATGAGCAGTTCTTC | CASSRTQSSYNEQFF
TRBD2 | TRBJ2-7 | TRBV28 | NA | TGTGCCAGCAGTTTTAGCCAGGGAGGGTCCTACGAGCAGTACTTC | CASSFSQGGSYEQYF
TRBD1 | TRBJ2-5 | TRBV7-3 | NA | TGTGCCAGCAGCCCTCATGGGACAGGGGGCGGTGAGACCCAGTACTTC | CASSPHGTGGGETQYF
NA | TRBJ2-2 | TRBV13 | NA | TGTGCCAGCAGCTTGCAGGGCGGGGAGCTGTTTTTT | CASSLQGGELFF
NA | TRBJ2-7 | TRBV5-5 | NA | TGTGCCAGCACCTCTAGTAAAGGGTTCTACGAGCAGTACTTC | CASTSSKGFYEQYF
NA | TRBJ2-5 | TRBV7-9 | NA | TGTGCCAGCAGCCCCCCGCAGGAGGCGACCCAGTACTTC | CASSPPQEATQYF
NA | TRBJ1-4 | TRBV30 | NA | TGTGCCTGGACCCCCGGGTCTGAAAAACTGTTTTTT | CAWTPGSEKLFF
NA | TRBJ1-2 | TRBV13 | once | TGTGCCAGCAGTTTAGGGGCAGGGGTTTATGGCTACACCTTC | CASSLGAGVYGYTF
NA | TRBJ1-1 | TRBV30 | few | TGTGCCTGGAGTGTACCCCAGGTTGAAGCTTTCTTT | CAWSVPQVEAFF
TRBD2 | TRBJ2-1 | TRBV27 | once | TGTGCCAGCAGTTTCCCGACTAGCGGACCTAACAATGAGCAGTTCTTC | CASSFPTSGPNNEQFF
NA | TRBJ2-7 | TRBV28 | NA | TGTGCCAGCAGCCCCTCCCTGGGAGAGTCCTACGAGCAGTACTTC | CASSPSLGESYEQYF
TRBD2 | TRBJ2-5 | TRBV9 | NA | TGTGCCAGCAGCGCCGATGGGACTAGCGGACAAGAGACCCAGTACTTC | CASSADGTSGQETQYF
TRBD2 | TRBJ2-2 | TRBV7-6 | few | TGTGCCAGCAGCCCAGGGAGGGCTTCCGCCGGGGAGCTGTTTTTT | CASSPGRASAGELFF
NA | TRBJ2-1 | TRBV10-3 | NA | TGTGCCATCAGTGAGTCAACAGCCGAGCAGTTCTTC | CAISESTAEQFF
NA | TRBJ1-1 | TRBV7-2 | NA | TGTGCCAGCAGCTTAGAGTTGGGGGACACTGAAGCTTTCTTT | CASSLELGDTEAFF
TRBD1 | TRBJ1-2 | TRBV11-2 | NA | TGTGCCAGCAGCCCGGGGACAGGGGGCATTCGATATGGCTACACCTTC | CASSPGTGGIRYGYTF
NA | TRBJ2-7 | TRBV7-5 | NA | TGTGCCAGCAGCTCAAGGCCGGGACAGGTATTCTCCTACGAGCAGTACTTC | CASSSRPGQVFSYEQYF
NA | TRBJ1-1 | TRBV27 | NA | TGTGCCAGCAGTCTGATGGGCGTAGGGACTGAAGCTTTCTTT | CASSLMGVGTEAFF
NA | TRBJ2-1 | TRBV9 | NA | TGTGCCAGCAGCGGTCACGTTTTAACAAACAATGAGCAGTTCTTC | CASSGHVLTNNEQFF
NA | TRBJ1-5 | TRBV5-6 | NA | TGTGCCAGCAGCTGGAACGGGCAGGGAGAGCCCCAGCATTTT | CASSWNGQGEPQHF
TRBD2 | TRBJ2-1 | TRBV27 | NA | TGTGCCAGCAGTTTCCTGGCGGGAGGTCGCTACAATGAGCAGTTCTTC | CASSFLAGGRYNEQFF
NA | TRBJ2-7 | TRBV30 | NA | TGTGCCTGGAGTGCGACAACTTTCTACGAGCAGTACTTC | CAWSATTFYEQYF
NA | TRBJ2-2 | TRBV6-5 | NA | TGTGCCAGCAGTTACTCCCGGCGCTTGGTCTCCGGGGAGCTGTTTTTT | CASSYSRRLVSGELFF
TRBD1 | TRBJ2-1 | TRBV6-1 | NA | TGTGCCAGCAGTGAAGCGATCGGGACAGCAGATGAGCAGTTCTTC | CASSEAIGTADEQFF
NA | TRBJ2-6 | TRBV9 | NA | TGTGCCAGCAGCGTAGACCTCTCTGGGGCCAACGTCCTGACTTTC | CASSVDLSGANVLTF
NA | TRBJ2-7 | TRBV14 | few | TGTGCCAGCAGCCACTCACGAATGGATTCCTACGAGCAGTACTTC | CASSHSRMDSYEQYF
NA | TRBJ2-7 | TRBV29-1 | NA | TGCAGCGTTGGGATCCTCCCAGAGCAGTACTTC | CSVGILPEQYF
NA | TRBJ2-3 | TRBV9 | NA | TGTGCCAGCAGCCCCAGGGGACGGAGCACAGATACGCAGTATTTT | CASSPRGRSTDTQYF
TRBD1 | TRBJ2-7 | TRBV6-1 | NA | TGTGCCAGCAGTGAATGGGCAGGGGGAACCTACGAGCAGTACTTC | CASSEWAGGTYEQYF
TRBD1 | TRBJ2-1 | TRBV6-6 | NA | TGTGCCAGCAGTTACTCGGGGACAGGGAATTATGAGCAGTTCTTC | CASSYSGTGNYEQFF
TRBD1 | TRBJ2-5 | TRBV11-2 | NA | TGTGCCAGCAGCTTAGAGGGACAGGGGGGTTTAAGGGAGACCCAGTACTTC | CASSLEGQGGLRETQYF
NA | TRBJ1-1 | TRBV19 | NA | TGTGCCAGTAGAAGAACTTGGGACGGTATGAACACTGAAGCTTTCTTT | CASRRTWDGMNTEAFF
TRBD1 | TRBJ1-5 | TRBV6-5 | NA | TGTGCCAGCAGCTACGGACAGGGGATCAATCAGCCCCAGCATTTT | CASSYGQGINQPQHF
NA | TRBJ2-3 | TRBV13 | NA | TGTGCCAGCAGCTTAGACGGCCGTAGGGATACGCAGTATTTT | CASSLDGRRDTQYF